A selection of T cell receptor beta chains follows, all from one sample in a study of tissue T cells after allogeneic stem cell transplantation. TCRdb's table, derived via immunoSEQ multiplex PCR, lists solely in-frame clones and lacks some. The sample includes over 3,000 clones, about 79% of them seen just once. The sample in question was small intestine tissue, obtained at autopsy. These receptors all stem from a male patient aged 60 or over with steroid-refractory graft-versus-host disease after an allogeneic stem cell transplant. Some T cells may possibly be graft donor cells. Both conserved end residues are part of each CDR3. A D gene is named only where the DNA matches it firmly. Clone size, where shown, is once, few, many, or a class for clones that have expanded.

v_call	clone_size	d_call	j_call	cdr3_aa	cdr3_nt
TRBV7-9	once	TRBD1	TRBJ1-1	CASSLAQGARAEAFF	TGTGCCAGCAGCTTAGCACAGGGGGCGAGGGCTGAAGCTTTCTTT
TRBV28	NA	TRBD1	TRBJ1-3	CASSPPGGYGNTIYF	TGTGCCAGCAGTCCCCCAGGGGGCTATGGAAACACCATATATTTT
TRBV2	NA	NA	TRBJ1-5	CASSDDGRGYSNQPQHF	TGTGCCAGCAGTGACGACGGACGGGGTTATAGCAATCAGCCCCAGCATTTT
TRBV4-2	NA	TRBD1	TRBJ2-1	CATALGTGVDEQFF	TGTGCCACCGCATTGGGGACAGGGGTCGATGAGCAGTTCTTC
TRBV24-1	few	NA	TRBJ1-2	CATSDSRGGWGYTF	TGTGCCACCAGTGATTCCCGAGGAGGATGGGGCTACACCTTC
TRBV11-2	NA	NA	TRBJ2-2	CASSSGLNTGELFF	TGTGCCAGCAGCTCGGGTCTGAACACCGGGGAGCTGTTTTTT
TRBV7-7	few	NA	TRBJ2-2	CASSDPPGTNTGELFF	TGTGCCAGCAGCGATCCGCCCGGGACAAACACCGGGGAGCTGTTTTTT
TRBV7-9	NA	TRBD1	TRBJ1-2	CASSLSGQVLYGYTF	TGTGCCAGCAGCTTAAGCGGACAGGTTCTATATGGCTACACCTTC
TRBV24-1	NA	TRBD1	TRBJ1-1	CATSEDRGDKAFF	TGTGCCACCAGTGAAGACAGGGGGGATAAAGCTTTCTTT
TRBV5-4	NA	TRBD2	TRBJ2-1	CASSSERGTNGDEQFF	TGTGCCAGCAGCTCGGAACGGGGGACTAACGGGGATGAGCAGTTCTTC
TRBV11-3	NA	TRBD1	TRBJ1-1	CASSLDDRAAFF	TGTGCCAGCAGCTTAGACGACAGGGCGGCTTTCTTT
TRBV7-3	NA	NA	TRBJ1-5	CASSLTLNQPQHF	TGTGCCAGCAGCTTAACCCTCAATCAGCCCCAGCATTTT
TRBV7-9	NA	TRBD1	TRBJ1-2	CASSLARTGSYGYTF	TGTGCCAGCAGCTTAGCTAGGACAGGTTCCTATGGCTACACCTTC
TRBV4-1	few	NA	TRBJ2-7	CASSYGGQGPYEQYF	TGCGCCAGCAGCTACGGCGGGCAGGGCCCCTACGAGCAGTACTTC
TRBV25-1	NA	NA	TRBJ1-5	CASSELNQPQHF	TGTGCCAGCAGTGAACTAAATCAGCCCCAGCATTTT
TRBV6-6	NA	NA	TRBJ2-7	CASSSQSYEQYF	TGTGCCAGCAGTTCTCAGTCCTACGAGCAGTACTTC
TRBV3-1/TRBV3-2	NA	NA	TRBJ2-7	CASSPGTPYVEQYF	TGTGCCAGCAGTCCCGGGACCCCCTACGTCGAGCAGTACTTC
TRBV5-1	NA	TRBD1	TRBJ1-2	CASSFDRGGYTF	TGCGCCAGCAGCTTCGACAGGGGTGGCTACACCTTC
TRBV6-5	NA	NA	TRBJ2-1	CASRSEGGPFNEQFF	TGTGCCAGTCGCTCCGAGGGGGGGCCCTTCAATGAGCAGTTCTTC
TRBV19	NA	TRBD1	TRBJ1-5	CASKFSDRESQPQHF	TGTGCCAGTAAGTTCTCGGACAGGGAGAGTCAGCCCCAGCATTTT
TRBV7-2	NA	TRBD2	TRBJ2-5	CASSLSGGAETQYF	TGTGCCAGCAGCCTAAGCGGGGGGGCCGAGACCCAGTACTTC
TRBV6-5	NA	TRBD1	TRBJ1-3	CASTNDRDSGNTIYF	TGTGCCAGCACCAATGACAGGGATTCTGGAAACACCATATATTTT
TRBV5-1	NA	NA	TRBJ2-3	CASSLSGGADTQYF	TGCGCCAGCAGCTTGTCCGGGGGCGCAGATACGCAGTATTTT
TRBV28	once	TRBD1	TRBJ1-5	CASRWTGDNQPQHF	TGTGCCAGCAGGTGGACAGGGGACAATCAGCCCCAGCATTTT
TRBV24-1	NA	NA	TRBJ2-1	CATSDLPNEQFF	TGTGCCACCAGTGATCTCCCCAATGAGCAGTTCTTC
TRBV28	NA	NA	TRBJ2-3	CASSFELSTDTQYF	TGTGCCAGCAGTTTTGAACTTAGCACAGATACGCAGTATTTT
TRBV7-3	NA	TRBD2	TRBJ2-1	CASSRSGSSYNEQFF	TGTGCCAGCAGCCGGAGCGGGAGCTCCTACAATGAGCAGTTCTTC
TRBV4-2	few	TRBD1	TRBJ1-6	CASSQLPSGTDNSPLHF	TGTGCCAGCAGCCAGCTGCCTTCCGGGACAGATAATTCACCCCTCCACTTT
TRBV29-1	once	NA	TRBJ2-5	CSGQPASRGETQYF	TGCAGCGGCCAACCGGCTAGCCGGGGAGAGACCCAGTACTTC
TRBV4-1	NA	NA	TRBJ2-1	CASSQDGSDYNEQFF	TGCGCCAGCAGCCAAGATGGCTCGGACTACAATGAGCAGTTCTTC
TRBV5-1	NA	NA	TRBJ2-4	CASSLGRRGPGNIQYF	TGCGCCAGCAGCTTGGGGCGGAGGGGGCCTGGAAACATTCAGTACTTC
TRBV19	NA	TRBD2	TRBJ2-1	CASSSGGDYNEQFF	TGTGCCAGTAGCAGCGGGGGGGATTACAATGAGCAGTTCTTC
TRBV6-2/TRBV6-3	NA	NA	TRBJ2-7	CASSYVSGAYEQYF	TGTGCCAGCAGTTATGTGTCAGGGGCCTACGAGCAGTACTTC
TRBV7-8	NA	NA	TRBJ2-2	CASSLGRGTATGELFF	TGTGCCAGCAGCTTAGGCAGAGGGACGGCCACCGGGGAGCTGTTTTTT
TRBV6-1	NA	NA	TRBJ2-1	CASSEVGDNEQFF	TGTGCCAGCAGTGAAGTCGGGGACAATGAGCAGTTCTTC
TRBV5-1	few	NA	TRBJ2-2	CASSFGDGELFF	TGCGCCAGCAGCTTCGGAGACGGGGAGCTGTTTTTT
TRBV28	NA	TRBD1	TRBJ1-5	CASLGDRGYIQPQHF	TGTGCCAGCCTTGGGGACAGGGGGTATATTCAGCCCCAGCATTTT
TRBV4-3	NA	NA	TRBJ1-4	CASSQRGQRQEKLFF	TGCGCCAGCAGCCAAAGGGGCCAGCGGCAGGAAAAACTGTTTTTT
TRBV19	NA	NA	TRBJ1-4	CASSEDRTNEKLFF	TGTGCCAGTAGCGAAGACAGAACTAATGAAAAACTGTTTTTT
TRBV27	few	TRBD2	TRBJ2-3	CASSPPGDSGGLSTDTQYF	TGTGCCAGCAGTCCTCCCGGGGATAGCGGGGGCCTAAGCACAGATACGCAGTATTTT
TRBV7-8	NA	NA	TRBJ1-4	CASSSTGGSEEKLFF	TGTGCCAGCAGCTCCACGGGGGGTAGCGAGGAAAAACTGTTTTTT
TRBV4-1	NA	NA	TRBJ2-4	CASSQGRNLAKNIQYF	TGCGCCAGCAGCCAAGGTCGGAATCTAGCCAAAAACATTCAGTACTTC
TRBV19	NA	TRBD1	TRBJ2-2	CASGHRDRSRTGELFF	TGTGCCAGTGGCCACCGGGACAGGTCACGCACCGGGGAGCTGTTTTTT
TRBV11-3	few	NA	TRBJ1-1	CASSSQGVTEAFF	TGTGCCAGCAGCTCACAGGGCGTCACTGAAGCTTTCTTT
TRBV10-3	large	TRBD1	TRBJ1-6	CAISVTQPGQGSSPLHF	TGTGCCATCAGTGTTACTCAACCGGGACAGGGGTCTTCACCCCTCCACTTT
TRBV2	NA	TRBD1	TRBJ1-4	CASSEEGADEKLFF	TGTGCCAGCAGTGAGGAGGGGGCGGATGAAAAACTGTTTTTT
TRBV30	NA	NA	TRBJ1-6	CAWSVRGGGNSPLHF	TGTGCCTGGAGTGTCCGAGGCGGGGGAAATTCACCCCTCCACTTT
TRBV7-9	NA	NA	TRBJ1-2	CASSLVAGAVYGYTF	TGTGCCAGCAGCTTAGTGGCCGGAGCTGTCTATGGCTACACCTTC
TRBV24-1	NA	NA	TRBJ1-5	CATSDGAGRADQPQHF	TGTGCCACCAGTGATGGGGCAGGGCGAGCAGATCAGCCCCAGCATTTT
TRBV10-1	NA	NA	TRBJ2-4	CASSEDTGSRQYF	TGCGCCAGCAGTGAGGATACAGGGAGTCGTCAGTACTTC
TRBV4-1	once	NA	TRBJ2-7	CASSREAGEQYF	TGCGCCAGCAGCCGAGAAGCAGGGGAGCAGTACTTC
TRBV5-6	NA	NA	TRBJ2-7	CASTSQGPTSYEQYF	TGTGCCAGCACCTCACAGGGCCCGACGAGCTACGAGCAGTACTTC
TRBV9	NA	TRBD2	TRBJ2-3	CASSPGVAGGSDTQYF	TGTGCCAGTTCCCCGGGGGTAGCGGGGGGATCAGATACGCAGTATTTT
TRBV11-2	NA	NA	TRBJ1-5	CASSLDLAAGQPQHF	TGTGCCAGCAGCTTAGATCTGGCAGCGGGTCAGCCCCAGCATTTT
TRBV19	NA	NA	TRBJ2-1	CASSIETSYNEQFF	TGTGCCAGTAGTATTGAAACTTCATACAATGAGCAGTTCTTC
TRBV7-9	NA	TRBD1	TRBJ2-5	CASSFRGLGNMYGTQYF	TGTGCCAGCAGCTTCAGGGGGCTGGGGAATATGTATGGGACCCAGTACTTC
TRBV2	few	NA	TRBJ2-7	CASNGFEQGTYEQYF	TGTGCCAGCAATGGATTCGAACAGGGAACCTACGAGCAGTACTTC
TRBV4-3	NA	TRBD2	TRBJ2-1	CASSQDFGGGRNNEQFF	TGCGCCAGCAGCCAAGATTTTGGCGGGGGGCGAAACAATGAGCAGTTCTTC
TRBV5-1	NA	NA	TRBJ1-2	CASSLGAGYTF	TGCGCCAGCAGCTTGGGGGCTGGCTACACCTTC